What follows are 20 T cell receptor beta chains derived from one specimen sequenced in a study of blood T cell repertoires in COVID-19. The data were produced by immunoSEQ multiplex PCR, yet TCRdb's version contains in-frame clones alone and is incomplete. This sample has some 240,000 clones, with around 90% found just once. The sample was peripheral blood. These receptors all come from a man aged 60 to 75 who had recovered from COVID-19.

This chain joins TRBV18 and TRBJ2-7, with D possibly TRBD2 on 6 matching bases. CDR1 KGHSH and CDR2 LQKENI come from the germline V gene. The length of the CDR3 is 13 residues. V was cut by 2 bases and J by 2 bases, with 7 bases left in between. In DNA, the CDR3 is TGTGCCAGCTCACCAGGGGGGACCTACGAGCAGTACTTC. Residues: CASSPGGTYEQYF.

The gene calls are TRBV6-1 and TRBJ2-3; D gene uncertain. V lost 2 bases and J lost 4, with 13 bases in between. The CDR3 extends over 15 amino acids. The germline V gene encodes CDR1 MNHNS and CDR2 SASEGT. In nucleotides, the CDR3 is TGTGCCAGCAGTGAATTCCGAGGTTGGGCAGATACGCAGTATTTT. This codes for CASSEFRGWADTQYF.

This chain uses TRBV7-8 with TRBJ2-3, with 9 bases aligning to TRBD2. CDR1 is SGHVS, CDR2 FQNEAQ, per germline. Trimming cost V 1 base and J 2 bases; bases outside gene matches: 4. The CDR3 runs 16 residues. This chain's CDR3 is CASSLVSGGTTDTQYF. The CDR3 DNA reads as TGTGCCAGCAGCTTAGTGAGCGGGGGGACCACAGATACGCAGTATTTT.

The genes are TRBV5-6 and TRBJ1-5; D gene unclear. CDR3 size: 17 residues. The V and J ends lost 0 bases and 3 bases respectively, with 16 bases between them. Germline V gene sequence: CDR1 SGHDT, CDR2 YYEEEE. The CDR3 sequence is CASSLDGSRRLNQPQHF. CDR3 nucleotide sequence: TGTGCCAGCAGCTTGGATGGCAGTCGGCGGCTCAATCAGCCCCAGCATTTT.

This chain links TRBV5-1 with TRBJ2-5, with a possible D match to TRBD2 (5 bases). The CDR3 covers 13 residues. Germline loops: CDR1 SGHRS, CDR2 YFSETQ. Between the trimmed V and J ends, which lost 3 bases and 5 bases, there was a span of 11 bases. Here the CDR3 DNA reads TGCGCCAGCAGCTCCGGACTTTGGGAGACCCAGTACTTC. It is translated as CASSSGLWETQYF.

This clone appeared a single time. The CDR3 DNA follows: TGTGCCAGCAGCTTTACCGGTAACTATGGCTACACCTTC. Translated: CASSFTGNYGYTF. This rearrangement joins TRBV2 to TRBJ1-2; no clear D gene. Trimming took 6 bases from V and 1 from J, leaving 9 bases between them. CDR3 size: 13 residues. Germline CDR1 SNHLY, CDR2 FYNNEI.

The chain couples TRBV30 to TRBJ2-4, with a weak D call TRBD2 (7 bases). This CDR3 spans 11 amino acids. The germline CDR1 and CDR2 sequences are GTSNPN and SVGIG (reference sequence). Trimming pared 8 bases from V and 7 bases from J, leaving 12 bases between. CDR3 protein: CAQGGGNIQYF. As DNA, the CDR3 is TGTGCCCAGGGAGGGGGTAACATTCAGTACTTC.

The chain is built from TRBV6-6 and TRBJ1-5; the match to TRBD1 covers 7 bases. The CDR3 sequence is 17 residues long. Per the germline V gene, CDR1 is MNHNY and CDR2 is SVGAGI (reference sequence). Unmatched junction bases numbered 15, after V lost 5 bases and J lost 5 bases. This CDR3 reads CASSQLNRGWGDQPQHF. The CDR3 DNA reads TGTGCCAGCAGTCAACTCAACAGGGGCTGGGGGGATCAGCCCCAGCATTTT.

The rearrangement uses TRBV7-9 and TRBJ2-4; a weak D match, TRBD1 (5 bases). V was trimmed by 4 bases and J by 1 base, leaving 11 bases between them. This CDR3 spans 15 amino acids. The germline V gene encodes CDR1 SEHNR and CDR2 FQNEAQ (reference sequence). CDR3 nucleotides: TGTGCCAGCAGCTCTAGGGGTCAGGCCAAAAACATTCAGTACTTC. Translating gives CASSSRGQAKNIQYF.

The chain employs TRBV2 and TRBJ1-4; D is uncertain. This CDR3 region has 16 residues. Trimming cost V 4 bases and J 0 bases, with 12 bases left between them. CDR1 SNHLY and CDR2 FYNNEI come from the germline V gene. CDR3 coding DNA: TGTGCCAGCAGTGTAGTTCGGTTTGCAACTAATGAAAAACTGTTTTTT. Translation gives CASSVVRFATNEKLFF.

V usage is TRBV27 and J usage is TRBJ1-5; D ambiguous. The CDR3 extends over 14 amino acids. Per germline, CDR1 MNHEY and CDR2 SMNVEV (reference sequence). Trimming shortened V by 5 bases and J by 3 bases, and 11 bases separated the two germline ends. The CDR3 DNA is TGTGCCAGCAGTCCGAATCACAACAATCAGCCCCAGCATTTT. This encodes CASSPNHNNQPQHF.

This clone showed up just once. The rearrangement uses TRBV30 and TRBJ1-1; 9 nucleotides line up with TRBD1. The CDR3 is 13 residues long. Germline loops: CDR1 GTSNPN, CDR2 SVGIG (reference sequence). J lost 7 bases, V lost 4 bases, and 7 bases had no gene match. The CDR3 is CAWTRQGVSEAFF. CDR3 nucleotides: TGTGCCTGGACTAGACAGGGGGTCAGTGAAGCTTTCTTT.

The V gene is TRBV2, the J gene TRBJ2-1; possibly TRBD2 for D (5 bases). CDR1 is SNHLY, CDR2 FYNNEI, per germline. This CDR3 is 15 amino acids long. V lost 6 bases and J 6 bases, leaving 18 bases between the germline ends. The CDR3 sequence: CASRKGLASVNEQFF. The CDR3 nucleotides read TGTGCCAGCAGGAAGGGCCTAGCTTCGGTCAATGAGCAGTTCTTC.

This sequence joins TRBV4-1 and TRBJ1-5; 7 bases line up with TRBD1. With 0 bases clipped from V and 0 bases from J, the junction kept 5 bases outside the gene matches. CDR1 is MGHRA and CDR2 is YSYEKL in the germline V gene. This CDR3 has 17 residues. CDR3 in DNA: TGCGCCAGCAGCCAAGAACCGACAGGGTTTAGCAATCAGCCCCAGCATTTT. Protein product: CASSQEPTGFSNQPQHF.

The chain links TRBV5-1 to TRBJ2-3; D is perhaps TRBD2 (6 bases). The V gene's germline CDR1 is SGHRS and CDR2 YFSETQ. Trimming cost V 0 bases and J 3 bases, with 20 bases left between them. The CDR3 runs to 18 residues. As DNA, the CDR3 is TGCGCCAGCAGCTTGGTGCCCCTCAGACGGGGGTTTACAGATACGCAGTATTTT. This translates into CASSLVPLRRGFTDTQYF.

The chain uses TRBV28 and TRBJ1-2; tentative D call: TRBD1 (5 bases). V dropped 4 bases and J dropped 0 bases, with 15 bases sitting between them. CDR1 is MDHEN, CDR2 SYDVKM, per germline. The CDR3 length is 16 residues. In DNA form, the CDR3 reads TGTGCCAGCAGTTCGGGAGGGGACCCAACTAACTATGGCTACACCTTC. Residues: CASSSGGDPTNYGYTF.

J is TRBJ2-7 and V is TRBV24-1, with D perhaps TRBD1 (5 bases). Germline values: CDR1 KGHDR, CDR2 SFDVKD. V dropped 10 bases and J dropped 4 bases, with 13 bases sitting between them. The CDR3 consists of 12 residues. The CDR3 here is CATTPREYEQYV. The CDR3 DNA sequence: TGTGCCACTACCCCCAGGGAATACGAGCAGTACGTC.

The chain joins TRBV10-2 to TRBJ1-5; 7 positions match TRBD1. The CDR3 has 17 residues. Trimming removed 4 bases from V and 0 bases from J; junction bases left unmatched: 9. Germline V gene data show CDR1 as WSHSY and CDR2 as SAAADI. The CDR3 region is CASSADREQYSNQPQHF. The CDR3 bases are TGCGCCAGCAGTGCCGACAGGGAACAATATAGCAATCAGCCCCAGCATTTT.

V is TRBV19 and J is TRBJ2-5; TRBD1 matches at 11 bases. V dropped 6 bases and J dropped 1; count of bases not matched to a gene: 7. The CDR3 is 16 amino acids. The V gene's germline CDR1 is LNHDA and CDR2 SQIVND (reference sequence). The CDR3 nucleotides read TGTGCCAGTAGCTCTCGGGACAGGGGGTTCCAAGAGACCCAGTACTTC. This translates into CASSSRDRGFQETQYF.

The chain recombines TRBV7-6 with TRBJ2-3; possibly TRBD1 for D (6 bases). Trimming took off 4 bases at V and 1 base at J, with 15 bases between the two ends. The CDR3 loop spans 16 amino acids. Germline V gene sequence: CDR1 SGHVS, CDR2 FNYEAQ. The CDR3 protein is CASSSGTQPRTDTQYF. The CDR3 region has the DNA TGTGCCAGCAGCTCCGGGACACAGCCCCGCACAGATACGCAGTATTTT.